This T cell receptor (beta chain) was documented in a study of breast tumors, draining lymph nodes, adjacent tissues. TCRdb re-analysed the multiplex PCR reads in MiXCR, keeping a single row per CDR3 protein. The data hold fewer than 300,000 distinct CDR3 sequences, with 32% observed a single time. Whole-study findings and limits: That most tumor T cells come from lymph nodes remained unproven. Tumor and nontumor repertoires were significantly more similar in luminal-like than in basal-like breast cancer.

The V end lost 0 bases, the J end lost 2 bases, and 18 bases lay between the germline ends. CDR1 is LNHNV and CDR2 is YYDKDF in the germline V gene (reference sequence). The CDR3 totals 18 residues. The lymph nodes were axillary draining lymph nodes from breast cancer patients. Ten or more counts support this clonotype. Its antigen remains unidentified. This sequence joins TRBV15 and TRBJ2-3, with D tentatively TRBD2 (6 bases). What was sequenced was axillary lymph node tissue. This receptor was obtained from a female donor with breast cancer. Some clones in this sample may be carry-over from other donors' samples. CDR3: CATSRESNFAGYTDTQYF. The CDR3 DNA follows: TGTGCCACCAGCAGAGAGTCGAATTTCGCGGGATACACAGATACGCAGTATTTT.